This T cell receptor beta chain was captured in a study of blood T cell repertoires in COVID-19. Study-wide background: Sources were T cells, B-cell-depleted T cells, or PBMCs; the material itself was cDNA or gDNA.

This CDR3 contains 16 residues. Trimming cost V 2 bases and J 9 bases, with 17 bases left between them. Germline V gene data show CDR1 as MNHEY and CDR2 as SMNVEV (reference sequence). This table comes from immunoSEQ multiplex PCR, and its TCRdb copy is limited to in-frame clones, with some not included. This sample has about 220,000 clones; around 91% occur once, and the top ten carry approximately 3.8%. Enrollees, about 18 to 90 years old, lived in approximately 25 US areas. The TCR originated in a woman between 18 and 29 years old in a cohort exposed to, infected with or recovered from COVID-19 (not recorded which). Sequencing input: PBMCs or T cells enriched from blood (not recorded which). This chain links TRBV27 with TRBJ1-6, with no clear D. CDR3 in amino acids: CASSLTPTSSGSPLHF. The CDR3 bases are TGTGCCAGCAGTTTAACCCCTACTTCGTCGGGTTCACCCCTCCACTTT.